This entry lists 4 T cell receptor beta chains sequenced from one sample in a study of cytotoxic CD8 clonotypes in ibrutinib-treated CLL. The method was immunoSEQ multiplex PCR; TCRdb's version includes in-frame clones alone and lacks a portion of them. The profile shows over 65,000 clones, roughly 77% of them singletons. The sequences come from PBMCs, collected after 12 months of ibrutinib treatment. Receptors were obtained from a human donor with chronic lymphocytic leukemia.

The V gene is TRBV28, the J gene TRBJ1-1, with 10 bases identical to TRBD1. CDR3 length: 16 amino acids. Unmatched junction bases numbered 8, after V lost 5 bases and J lost 2 bases. Germline CDR1 MDHEN, CDR2 SYDVKM. The DNA of the CDR3 is TGTGCCAGCAGTCGGACAGGGGGGCGTCGAAACACTGAAGCTTTCTTT. Encoded protein: CASSRTGGRRNTEAFF.

In this sample, this clone turned up a few times. The V gene is TRBV5-1, the J gene TRBJ1-5; possible D gene TRBD1, 5 bases. Germline V gene sequence: CDR1 SGHRS, CDR2 YFSETQ. The CDR3 is made up of 14 amino acids. The V gene lost 4 bases and the J gene lost 3 bases, with 11 bases spanning the gap. CDR3 sequence: CASSSGTDNQPQHF. The DNA for the CDR3 is TGCGCCAGCAGCAGCGGGACGGACAATCAGCCCCAGCATTTT.

This chain uses TRBV10-3 with TRBJ1-1; 10 bases match TRBD1. The V segment lost 10 bases and the J segment 3 bases; nucleotides outside the gene matches: 11. CDR1 and CDR2 (germline): ENHRY, SYGVKD. The CDR3 sequence is 15 residues long. CDR3 DNA: TGTGCCACCTCCGGGACAGGGGTAGAGGACACTGAAGCTTTCTTT. It specifies CATSGTGVEDTEAFF.

This chain connects TRBV4-1 to TRBJ1-2; D uncertain. Per germline, CDR1 MGHRA and CDR2 YSYEKL. The V and J ends lost 0 bases and 8 bases respectively, with 7 bases between them. The CDR3 loop spans 12 amino acids. CDR3 bases: TGCGCCAGCAGCCAAGATATTGAAGGCTACACCTTC. It codes for CASSQDIEGYTF.